Below, 6 T cell receptor beta chains from the same sample are listed, as sequenced in a study of T cell responses to AZD1222 COVID-19 vaccine. Clones were read by immunoSEQ multiplex PCR, and TCRdb kept only the in-frame ones, dropping some. Here the sample spans roughly 120,000 clones, about 86% being singletons. Here the sequenced sample was peripheral blood, taken 28 days after the second AZD1222 dose. Source of these receptors: an adult who received the AZD1222 COVID-19 vaccine.

The V and J genes are TRBV27 and TRBJ1-6, with no clear D. With 4 bases removed from V and 4 bases from J, the gap between germline ends came to 14 bases. This CDR3 spans 16 amino acids. Germline loops: CDR1 MNHEY, CDR2 SMNVEV (reference sequence). CDR3 in amino acids: CASSSPLRAYNSPLHF. The CDR3 coding sequence is TGTGCCAGCAGTTCCCCCTTGAGGGCATATAATTCACCCCTCCACTTT.

This chain links TRBV29-1 with TRBJ1-1; D remains unclear. This CDR3 region has 11 residues. Trimming shortened V by 3 bases and J by 5 bases, and 7 bases separated the two germline ends. Per germline, CDR1 SQVTM and CDR2 ANQGSEA. CDR3 in amino acids: CSVETITEAFF. The CDR3 region has the DNA TGCAGCGTTGAGACGATTACTGAAGCTTTCTTT.

This chain joins TRBV7-3 and TRBJ1-5; D not resolved. V lost 2 bases to trimming and J lost 4 bases, with 6 bases between them. Germline V gene data show CDR1 as SGHTA and CDR2 as FQGTGA. This CDR3 is 13 amino acids long. The DNA of the CDR3 is TGTGCCAGCAGCTTAGATGGAAATCAGCCCCAGCATTTT. This translates into CASSLDGNQPQHF.

The rearrangement uses TRBV6-5 and TRBJ2-1; D not resolved. CDR1 MNHEY and CDR2 SVGAGI come from the germline V gene. The CDR3 has 14 residues. V was trimmed by 6 bases and J by 0 bases, leaving 9 bases between them. Written as DNA, the CDR3 is TGTGCCAGCAGCTCCCCGGACTCCTACAATGAGCAGTTCTTC. Amino acids: CASSSPDSYNEQFF.

The V gene is TRBV6-5, the J gene TRBJ2-7, with 9 bases that match TRBD1. The CDR3 consists of 15 residues. The V gene end was trimmed by 7 bases and the J gene end by 4 bases; junction bases not matched to a gene: 11. The germline CDR1 and CDR2 sequences are MNHEY and SVGAGI. This chain's CDR3 is CASKLGGTGTYEQYF. For the CDR3, the DNA is TGTGCCAGCAAGTTGGGAGGGACAGGGACTTACGAGCAGTACTTC.

The CDR3 DNA is TGCGCCAGCAGCTTGACCGGGGGGTATCAAGCTTTCTTT. Translated: CASSLTGGYQAFF. This chain connects TRBV5-1 to TRBJ1-1; D is perhaps TRBD1 (5 bases). The CDR3 is 13 residues long. Germline V gene sequence: CDR1 SGHRS, CDR2 YFSETQ. The ends were cut back, 1 base at V and 9 bases at J, with 13 bases in the middle.